This record concerns one T cell receptor (beta chain) sequence. Generated by immunoSEQ multiplex PCR, the TCRdb table keeps only in-frame clones and is missing some. The sample has around 150,000 clones, approximately 91% seen once. The data were taken from a study of control samples from healthy donors and cancer patients. With 2 bases removed from V and 5 bases from J, the gap between germline ends came to 16 bases. Germline V gives CDR1 MNHEY, CDR2 SMNVEV (reference sequence). The CDR3 spans 16 residues. This TCR came from a man aged 30-40 years in good health. The chain uses TRBV27 and TRBJ2-1; no clear D gene. Sequencing was performed on blood. CDR3 bases: TGTGCCAGCAGTTTACGGTCAGCCCTTGTCCACAATGAGCAGTTCTTC. Translation: CASSLRSALVHNEQFF.